The following is a T cell receptor (beta chain) sequence with its context. Its target is not known. The data stem from a study of molecular identifiers for immune sequencing clone quantification. Study at large: Across replicate runs, RNA obtained from approximately 20,000 or 100,000 naive CD8 cells was divided into five, with four undergoing sequencing.

This CDR3 has 15 amino acids. Looked up from germline, CDR1 is SGHAT and CDR2 is FQNNGV. With 5 bases clipped from V and 0 bases from J, the junction kept 4 bases outside the gene matches. General study points: Clones that exceeded 20 RNA copies held over 99% of effector molecules, yet under 1% in naive cells. Jurkat TCR RNA from one cell was spiked into about a million naive cells, and it was reportedly detectable there.

Both previously described methods and listed TCR primers were employed to make bulk TCR libraries. Each CDR3 protein gets one entry after TCRdb re-called the PCR reads with MiXCR. The repertoire holds about 320,000 distinct CDR3 sequences, with roughly a quarter as singletons. The chain uses TRBV11-2 and TRBJ2-7; 10 nucleotides line up with TRBD1. The sequence was obtained from a human donor in good health. Some libraries in this study had Jurkat cell RNA spiked in. The sample was naive CD8+ T cells from blood, with Jurkat cell RNA spiked in. The subset denotes: FACS-sorted CD8+CD4-CCR7+CD45RA+ naive T cells. The CDR3 coding sequence is TGTGCCAGCAGCCCCCGGGACAGGGGCTCCTACGAGCAGTACTTC. It is translated as CASSPRDRGSYEQYF.